A single TCR beta chain is shown here with its context. The cohort comprised adults aged roughly 18 to 90 years residing in under 25 US areas. Trimming took off 4 bases at V and 2 bases at J, with 15 bases between the two ends. The germline CDR1 and CDR2 sequences are LNHDA and SQIVND (reference sequence). CDR3 length equals 15 residues. TCRdb's copy holds only in-frame clones and misses some; the assay was immunoSEQ multiplex PCR. This sample has 200,000 to 250,000 clones; just under 85% occur once, and the top ten carry 15%. These data come from a study of blood T cell repertoires in COVID-19. Background on the study: The samples span acute and convalescent COVID-19 from the United States, Italy and Spain. The analysed material was cDNA or gDNA that came from T cells, B-cell-depleted T cells, or PBMCs.

Specimen: PBMCs or T cells enriched from blood (not recorded which). This rearrangement joins TRBV19 to TRBJ2-7; TRBD2 might be the D (6 bases). This sequence was found in a middle-aged man who had recovered from COVID-19. CDR3 nucleotide sequence: TGTGCCAGTAGTACGGGACCGGGACTGACCTACGAGCAGTACTTC. Its translation is CASSTGPGLTYEQYF.